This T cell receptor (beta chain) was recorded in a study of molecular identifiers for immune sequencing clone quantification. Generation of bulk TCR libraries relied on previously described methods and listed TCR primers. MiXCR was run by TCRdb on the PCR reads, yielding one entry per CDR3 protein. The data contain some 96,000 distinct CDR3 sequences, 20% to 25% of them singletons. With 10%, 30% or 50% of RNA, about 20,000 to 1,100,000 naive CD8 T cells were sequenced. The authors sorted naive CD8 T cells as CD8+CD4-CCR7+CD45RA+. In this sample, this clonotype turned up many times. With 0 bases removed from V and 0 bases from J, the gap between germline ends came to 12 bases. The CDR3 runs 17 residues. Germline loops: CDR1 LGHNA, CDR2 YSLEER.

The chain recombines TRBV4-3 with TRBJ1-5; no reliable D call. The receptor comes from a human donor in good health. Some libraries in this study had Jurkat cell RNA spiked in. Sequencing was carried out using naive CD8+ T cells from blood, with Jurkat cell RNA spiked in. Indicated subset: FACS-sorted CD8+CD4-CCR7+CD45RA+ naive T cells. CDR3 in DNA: TGCGCCAGCAGCCAAGATAGAAGCTTATATAGCAATCAGCCCCAGCATTTT. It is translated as CASSQDRSLYSNQPQHF.